This TCR beta chain was sequenced in a study of Ad26.COV2.S vaccination and SARS-CoV-2 variants. Study overall: Donor got 5x10^10 or 1x10^11 viral particles of Ad26.COV2.S. The study's findings and limits: People who got the vaccine had more spike-specific TCR breadth than people who got placebo. The TCR-based breadth and depth measures might underestimate overall T cell responses.

The treatment was: over 15 received Ad26.COV2.S at low or high dose, single or two shots; 5 received placebo; per-sample allocation not given. Samples came from day 63 after the first vaccine or placebo injection. The germline CDR1 and CDR2 sequences are MNHEY and SMNVEV (reference sequence). V shed 3 bases and J shed 5 bases, with 11 bases lying between them. CDR3 length: 14 residues. This table comes from immunoSEQ multiplex PCR, and its TCRdb copy is limited to in-frame clones, with some not included. The table has under 500,000 clones, roughly 90% seen once. Worth noting for this clone: Its antigen remains unknown.

The source of this sequence is a person aged 18-65 years who received the Ad26.COV2.S COVID-19 vaccine or a placebo. Source: peripheral blood, taken in a trial of Ad26.COV2.S vaccine versus placebo. The chain has TRBV27 and TRBJ1-5; a weak D match, TRBD1 (6 bases). The CDR3 coding sequence is TGTGCCAGCAGTTTGGGGACAAGGGATCAGCCCCAGCATTTT. Its protein product is CASSLGTRDQPQHF.